Listed below are T cell receptor beta chains from one sample, sequenced in a study of blood T cell repertoires in COVID-19. Sequencing used immunoSEQ multiplex PCR; TCRdb keeps in-frame clones, though not all of them. The data show a few hundred thousand clones, over 80% seen once. Sequenced material: peripheral blood. Receptors originate from a woman aged 65 to 85 with COVID-19, enrolled during active disease. The CDR3 runs from the conserved cysteine through the conserved F or W. Fields, in order: V gene, clone size, J gene, CDR3 length, D gene, CDR3 protein, CDR3 DNA. A D gene is named only where the DNA matches it firmly. Clone size is stated in some rows and not others, as once, few, many or a class when expanded.

TRBV5-6,-,TRBJ1-2,14,-,CASSTRNYGTGYTF,TGTGCCAGCAGCACACGGAACTATGGAACAGGCTACACCTTC
TRBV7-9,-,TRBJ2-3,18,TRBD2,CASSPHTIAGLSTDTQYF,TGTGCCAGCAGCCCTCACACTATAGCGGGACTCAGCACAGATACGCAGTATTTT
TRBV25-1,-,TRBJ1-3,17,TRBD1,CASSARQGGPSGNTIYF,TGTGCCAGCAGTGCCAGACAGGGAGGCCCCTCTGGAAACACCATATATTTT
TRBV28,-,TRBJ2-7,16,TRBD2,CASSPRLAGVRYEQYF,TGTGCCAGCAGTCCCCGACTAGCGGGAGTCAGGTACGAGCAGTACTTC
TRBV10-3,-,TRBJ1-3,14,-,CAISQQPGGNTIYF,TGTGCCATCAGTCAACAACCGGGTGGAAACACCATATATTTT
TRBV28,-,TRBJ2-5,15,TRBD1,CASIGFSRDRETQYF,TGTGCCAGCATCGGTTTTAGCCGGGACAGAGAGACCCAGTACTTC
TRBV5-4,few,TRBJ2-7,14,TRBD1,CASSLGQGHYEQYF,TGTGCCAGCAGCTTGGGACAGGGCCACTACGAGCAGTACTTC
TRBV4-1,-,TRBJ1-2,16,-,CASSQEGSTTNYGYTF,TGCGCCAGCAGCCAAGAGGGCAGCACAACTAACTATGGCTACACCTTC
TRBV28,-,TRBJ1-2,12,-,CASSLLGVGYTF,TGTGCCAGCAGTTTATTAGGGGTTGGCTACACCTTC
TRBV7-9,-,TRBJ1-1,17,TRBD1,CASSPRQGLVLNTEAFF,TGTGCCAGCAGCCCCCGACAGGGGCTAGTGCTGAACACTGAAGCTTTCTTT
TRBV18,once,TRBJ1-1,14,-,CASSRGNAGTEAFF,TGTGCCAGCTCACGAGGCAACGCGGGCACTGAAGCTTTCTTT
TRBV7-9,-,TRBJ1-4,14,-,CASSLSATVEKLFF,TGTGCCAGCAGCTTAAGTGCAACGGTAGAAAAACTGTTTTTT
TRBV6-5,-,TRBJ2-2,15,TRBD2,CASSYASGRVGELFF,TGTGCCAGCAGTTATGCTAGCGGGAGGGTGGGGGAGCTGTTTTTT
TRBV5-6,-,TRBJ1-1,13,-,CASDRQPNTEAFF,TGTGCCAGCGATCGACAGCCTAACACTGAAGCTTTCTTT
TRBV19,-,TRBJ2-6,16,TRBD1,CASSGQGASGANVLTF,TGTGCCAGTAGCGGACAGGGGGCGAGCGGGGCCAACGTCCTGACTTTC
TRBV5-1,-,TRBJ2-2,17,TRBD2,CASSLDLAGGPDGELFF,TGCGCCAGCAGCTTAGACCTAGCGGGAGGGCCGGACGGGGAGCTGTTTTTT
TRBV5-5,-,TRBJ1-2,15,TRBD1,CASSLGPGTGYGYTF,TGTGCCAGCAGCTTGGGTCCGGGGACAGGCTATGGCTACACCTTC
TRBV30,-,TRBJ1-3,15,TRBD1,CAWSPRQGVRNTIYF,TGTGCCTGGAGTCCCCGACAGGGGGTCAGAAACACCATATATTTT
TRBV6-5,-,TRBJ1-1,16,-,CASSYSTGARGPEAFF,TGTGCCAGCAGTTACTCGACAGGTGCCCGGGGTCCTGAAGCTTTCTTT
TRBV6-5,-,TRBJ1-1,14,-,CASSYDRRNTEAFF,TGTGCCAGCAGTTACGACAGGAGGAACACTGAAGCTTTCTTT
TRBV9,-,TRBJ2-7,15,TRBD1,CASSVEGTGSYEQYF,TGTGCCAGCAGCGTAGAAGGGACAGGATCCTACGAGCAGTACTTC
TRBV7-9,-,TRBJ1-2,14,-,CASSLGGGSYGYTF,TGTGCCAGCAGCTTAGGTGGAGGGAGCTATGGCTACACCTTC
TRBV11-3,-,TRBJ2-7,12,-,CASSQGGYEQYF,TGTGCCAGCAGCCAGGGGGGCTACGAGCAGTACTTC
TRBV12-3/TRBV12-4,-,TRBJ1-2,12,TRBD1,CASSYDRGGYTF,TGTGCCAGCAGTTACGACAGGGGTGGCTACACCTTC
TRBV23-1,-,TRBJ1-4,13,-,CAHPAGKAEKLFF,TGCGCCCACCCGGCAGGGAAAGCTGAAAAACTGTTTTTT
TRBV30,-,TRBJ1-1,13,-,CAWNQGRNTEAFF,TGTGCCTGGAACCAGGGAAGGAACACTGAAGCTTTCTTT
TRBV10-3,once,TRBJ2-2,18,TRBD1,CAIMALKSGTGMDGELFF,TGTGCCATCATGGCTCTCAAATCCGGGACAGGGATGGACGGGGAGCTGTTTTTT
TRBV25-1,once,TRBJ2-7,14,-,CASSESPVSYEQYF,TGTGCCAGCAGTGAATCTCCAGTAAGTTACGAGCAGTACTTC
TRBV4-1,-,TRBJ1-6,15,TRBD1,CASSQGQGVNSPLHF,TGCGCCAGCAGCCAGGGACAGGGGGTAAATTCACCCCTCCACTTT
TRBV5-6,-,TRBJ1-2,14,-,CASSSHRVHYGYTF,TGTGCCAGCAGCTCACACAGGGTTCACTATGGCTACACCTTC
TRBV7-2,-,TRBJ1-5,15,TRBD1,CASSLGQGQSQPQHF,TGTGCCAGCAGCTTGGGACAGGGCCAGAGTCAGCCCCAGCATTTT
TRBV30,-,TRBJ2-2,14,TRBD1,CASTGTANTGELFF,TGTGCCTCGACCGGGACAGCGAACACCGGGGAGCTGTTTTTT
TRBV29-1,-,TRBJ1-1,14,-,CSVELGPMNTEAFF,TGCAGCGTTGAGCTTGGGCCGATGAACACTGAAGCTTTCTTT
TRBV15,-,TRBJ1-4,14,-,CATSRDAGPEKLFF,TGTGCCACCAGCAGAGATGCGGGTCCGGAAAAACTGTTTTTT
TRBV19,-,TRBJ2-1,14,-,CASSGSGIHNEQFF,TGTGCCAGTAGTGGTAGCGGTATTCACAATGAGCAGTTCTTC
TRBV5-1,-,TRBJ1-2,14,TRBD1,CASSSGQDWDGYTF,TGCGCCAGCAGCTCGGGACAGGACTGGGATGGCTACACCTTC
TRBV6-1,-,TRBJ1-1,15,-,CASSDVWQAVSEAFF,TGTGCCAGCAGTGACGTTTGGCAGGCCGTCTCTGAAGCTTTCTTT
TRBV2,-,TRBJ1-5,17,TRBD1,CASSDRGTGYSNQPQHF,TGTGCCAGCAGTGATCGCGGGACAGGGTATAGCAATCAGCCCCAGCATTTT
TRBV5-1,-,TRBJ1-1,14,TRBD1,CASSKPGQATEAFF,TGCGCCAGCAGCAAGCCGGGACAGGCCACTGAAGCTTTCTTT
TRBV5-4,-,TRBJ2-2,15,-,CASSRSPAHTGELFF,TGTGCCAGCAGCCGGTCTCCAGCGCACACCGGGGAGCTGTTTTTT
TRBV19,-,TRBJ2-7,13,-,CASSSAGVGEQYF,TGTGCCAGTAGTAGCGCAGGGGTTGGGGAGCAGTACTTC
TRBV21-1,-,TRBJ2-1,16,-,CASSKKWTKVYNEQFF,TGTGCCAGCAGCAAAAAGTGGACTAAAGTCTACAATGAGCAGTTCTTC
TRBV27,-,TRBJ2-1,15,TRBD2,CASSFLAASYNEQFF,TGTGCCAGCAGTTTTCTAGCGGCTTCCTACAATGAGCAGTTCTTC
TRBV19,-,TRBJ1-4,12,-,CASSGEGEKLFF,TGTGCCAGTTCGGGGGAGGGTGAAAAACTGTTTTTT
TRBV2,-,TRBJ1-1,14,-,CASSGQGGGTEAFF,TGTGCCAGCAGTGGCCAGGGAGGGGGCACTGAAGCTTTCTTT
TRBV7-2,once,TRBJ2-7,15,TRBD2,CASSQSSGRRNEQYF,TGTGCCAGCAGCCAATCGAGCGGGAGGAGGAACGAGCAGTACTTC
TRBV12-5,-,TRBJ1-6,14,TRBD1,CASGLTGAASSLHF,TGTGCTAGTGGCCTGACAGGGGCCGCCTCATCCCTCCACTTT
TRBV7-3,-,TRBJ2-1,15,TRBD2,CASSLTGTRYDEQFF,TGTGCCAGCAGCTTAACCGGGACTAGATATGATGAGCAGTTCTTC
TRBV28,-,TRBJ2-1,15,TRBD1,CASSLTGPSYNEQFF,TGTGCCAGCAGCCTGACAGGGCCTTCCTACAATGAGCAGTTCTTC
TRBV10-3,-,TRBJ2-1,11,-,CAISGGPGQFF,TGTGCCATCAGTGGGGGCCCCGGGCAGTTCTTC
TRBV3-1/TRBV3-2,-,TRBJ1-6,14,-,CASSQSGHDSPLHF,TGTGCCAGCAGCCAATCCGGACACGATTCACCCCTCCACTTT
TRBV5-1,-,TRBJ2-1,16,TRBD2,CASSLGGLAGHNEQFF,TGCGCCAGCAGCTTGGGGGGACTAGCGGGCCACAATGAGCAGTTCTTC
TRBV6-1,-,TRBJ2-7,16,TRBD2,CASSEAGLAGGSEQYF,TGTGCCAGCAGTGAAGCCGGACTAGCGGGAGGATCCGAGCAGTACTTC
TRBV18,-,TRBJ1-2,13,-,CASSPGDRDSYTF,TGTGCCAGCTCACCGGGTGATAGGGACAGCTACACCTTC
TRBV27,-,TRBJ2-7,14,-,CATQPGGDSYEQYF,TGTGCCACCCAGCCGGGGGGCGACTCCTACGAGCAGTACTTC
TRBV30,-,TRBJ1-2,12,-,CAWSEGVYGYTF,TGTGCCTGGAGTGAAGGGGTATATGGCTACACCTTC
TRBV5-1,-,TRBJ1-1,14,-,CASREATMNTEAFF,TGCGCCAGCAGAGAAGCGACGATGAACACTGAAGCTTTCTTT